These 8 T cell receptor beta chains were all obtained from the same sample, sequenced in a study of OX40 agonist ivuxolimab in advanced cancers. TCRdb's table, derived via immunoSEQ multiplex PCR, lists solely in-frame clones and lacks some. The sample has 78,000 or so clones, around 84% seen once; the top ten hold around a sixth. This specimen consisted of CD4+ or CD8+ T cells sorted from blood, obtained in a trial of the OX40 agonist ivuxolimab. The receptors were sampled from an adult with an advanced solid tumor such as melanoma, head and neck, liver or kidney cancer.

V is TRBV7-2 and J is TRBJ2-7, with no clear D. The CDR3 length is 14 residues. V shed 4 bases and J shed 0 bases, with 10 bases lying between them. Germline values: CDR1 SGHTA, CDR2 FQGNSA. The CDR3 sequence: CASSSRADSYEQYF. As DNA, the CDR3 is TGTGCCAGCAGCTCTCGGGCCGACTCCTACGAGCAGTACTTC.

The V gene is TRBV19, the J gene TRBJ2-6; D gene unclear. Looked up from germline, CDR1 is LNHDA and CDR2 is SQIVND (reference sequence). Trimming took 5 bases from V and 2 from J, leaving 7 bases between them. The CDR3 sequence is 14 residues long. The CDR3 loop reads CASSSRTGANVLTF. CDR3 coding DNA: TGTGCCAGTAGTTCAAGGACTGGGGCCAACGTCCTGACTTTC. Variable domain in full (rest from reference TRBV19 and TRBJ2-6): DGGITQSPKYLFRKEGQNVTLSCEQNLNHDAMYWYRQDPGQGLRLIYYSQIVNDFQKGDIAEGYSVSREKKESFPLTVTSAQKNPTAFYLCASSSRTGANVLTFGAGSRLTVL.

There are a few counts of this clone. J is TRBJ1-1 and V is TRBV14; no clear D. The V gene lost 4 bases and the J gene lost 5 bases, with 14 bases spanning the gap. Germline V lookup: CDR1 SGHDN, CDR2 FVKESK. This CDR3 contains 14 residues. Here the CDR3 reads CASSRLGRGTEAFF. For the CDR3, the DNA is TGTGCCAGCAGCCGTCTTGGGCGTGGTACTGAAGCTTTCTTT.

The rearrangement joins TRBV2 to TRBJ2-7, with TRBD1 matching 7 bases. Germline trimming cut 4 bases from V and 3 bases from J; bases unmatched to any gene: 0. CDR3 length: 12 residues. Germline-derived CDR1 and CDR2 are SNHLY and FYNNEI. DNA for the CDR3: TGTGCCAGCAGTGGGGACAGCTACGAGCAGTACTTC. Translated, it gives CASSGDSYEQYF.

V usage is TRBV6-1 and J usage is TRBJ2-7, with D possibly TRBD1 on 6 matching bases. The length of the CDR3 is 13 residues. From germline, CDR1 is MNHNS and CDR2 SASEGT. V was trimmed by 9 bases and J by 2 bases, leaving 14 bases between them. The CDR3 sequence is CARTRDTAYEQYF. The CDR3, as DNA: TGTGCCAGAACTCGGGACACGGCCTACGAGCAGTACTTC.

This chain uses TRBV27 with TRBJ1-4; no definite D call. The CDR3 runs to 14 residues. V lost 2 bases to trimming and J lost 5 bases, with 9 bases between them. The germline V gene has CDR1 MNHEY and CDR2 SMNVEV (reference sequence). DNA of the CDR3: TGTGCCAGCAGTTTACCCGGGCCGAATGAAAAACTGTTTTTT. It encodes CASSLPGPNEKLFF. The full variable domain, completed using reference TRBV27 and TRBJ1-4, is EAQVTQNPRYLITVTGKKLTVTCSQNMNHEYMSWYRQDPGLGLRQIYYSMNVEVTDKGDVPEGYKVSRKEKRNFPLILESPSPNQTSLYFCASSLPGPNEKLFFGSGTQLSVL.

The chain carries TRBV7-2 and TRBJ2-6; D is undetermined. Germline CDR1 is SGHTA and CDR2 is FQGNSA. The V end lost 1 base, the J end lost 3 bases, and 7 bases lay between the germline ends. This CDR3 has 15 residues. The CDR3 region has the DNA TGTGCCAGCAGCTTAGAGGCCGGTGGGGCCAACGTCCTGACTTTC. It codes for CASSLEAGGANVLTF.

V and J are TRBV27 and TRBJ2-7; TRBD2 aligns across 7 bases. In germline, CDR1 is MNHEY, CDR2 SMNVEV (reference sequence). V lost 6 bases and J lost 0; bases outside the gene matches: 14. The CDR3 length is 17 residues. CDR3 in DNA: TGTGCCAGCAGCCATCGGGGGGTAGCGGGCCACTCCTACGAGCAGTACTTC. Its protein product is CASSHRGVAGHSYEQYF.